What follows is one T cell receptor (beta chain) and its context. What it binds is not known. This record comes from a study of T cell responses to AZD1222 COVID-19 vaccine. Overall study results and limits: Variant regions that are unmutated are reportedly the target of nearly half of spike-specific TCRs.

The table came from immunoSEQ multiplex PCR; TCRdb's copy has only in-frame clones and leaves some out. The table includes roughly 140,000 clones, under 95% detected once. Germline trimming cut 3 bases from V and 6 bases from J; bases unmatched to any gene: 5. The CDR3 loop spans 15 amino acids. From germline, CDR1 is LNHDA and CDR2 SQIVND (reference sequence). The sequenced sample was peripheral blood, obtained on day 0 of AZD1222 vaccination. The clonotype comes from an adult in good health. The gene calls are TRBV19 and TRBJ2-1, with 10 bases lining up with TRBD2. The CDR3 DNA reads as TGTGCCAGTAGTATCAGCGGGAGGGGTCCCAATGAGCAGTTCTTC. Translation: CASSISGRGPNEQFF. Variable domain in full (rest from reference TRBV19 and TRBJ2-1): DGGITQSPKYLFRKEGQNVTLSCEQNLNHDAMYWYRQDPGQGLRLIYYSQIVNDFQKGDIAEGYSVSREKKESFPLTVTSAQKNPTAFYLCASSISGRGPNEQFFGPGTRLTVL.